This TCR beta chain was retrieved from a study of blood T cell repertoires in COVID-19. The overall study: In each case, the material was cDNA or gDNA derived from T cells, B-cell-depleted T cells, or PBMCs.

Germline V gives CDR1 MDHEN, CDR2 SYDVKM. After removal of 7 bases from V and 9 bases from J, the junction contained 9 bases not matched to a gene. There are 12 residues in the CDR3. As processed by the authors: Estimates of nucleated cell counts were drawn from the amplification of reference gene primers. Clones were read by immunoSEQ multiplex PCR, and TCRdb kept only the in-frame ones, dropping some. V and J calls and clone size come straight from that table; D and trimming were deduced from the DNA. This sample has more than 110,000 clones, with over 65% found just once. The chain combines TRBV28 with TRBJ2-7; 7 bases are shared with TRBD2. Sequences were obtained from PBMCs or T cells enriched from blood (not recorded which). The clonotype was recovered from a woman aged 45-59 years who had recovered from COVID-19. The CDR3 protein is CASTTPGGSQYF. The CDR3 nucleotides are TGTGCCAGCACCACCCCCGGGGGGTCGCAGTACTTC.